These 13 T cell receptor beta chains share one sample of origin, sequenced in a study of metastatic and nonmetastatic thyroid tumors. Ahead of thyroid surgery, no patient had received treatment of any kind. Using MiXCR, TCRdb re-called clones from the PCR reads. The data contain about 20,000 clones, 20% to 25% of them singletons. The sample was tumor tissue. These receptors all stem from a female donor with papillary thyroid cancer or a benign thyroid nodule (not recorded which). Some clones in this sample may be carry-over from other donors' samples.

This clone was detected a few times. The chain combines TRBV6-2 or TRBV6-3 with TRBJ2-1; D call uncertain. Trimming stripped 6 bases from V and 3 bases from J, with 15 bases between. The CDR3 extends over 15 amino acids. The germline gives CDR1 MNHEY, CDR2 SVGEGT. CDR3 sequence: CASSPPASFYNEQFF. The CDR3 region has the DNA TGTGCCAGCAGCCCCCCGGCTTCTTTCTACAATGAGCAGTTCTTC.

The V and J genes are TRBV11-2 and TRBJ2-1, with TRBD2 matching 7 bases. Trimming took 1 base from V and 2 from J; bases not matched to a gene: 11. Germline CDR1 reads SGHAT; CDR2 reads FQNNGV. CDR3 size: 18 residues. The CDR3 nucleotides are TGTGCCAGCAGCTTAGTCATACTAGCGAATCTTCCCTACAATGAGCAGTTCTTC. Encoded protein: CASSLVILANLPYNEQFF.

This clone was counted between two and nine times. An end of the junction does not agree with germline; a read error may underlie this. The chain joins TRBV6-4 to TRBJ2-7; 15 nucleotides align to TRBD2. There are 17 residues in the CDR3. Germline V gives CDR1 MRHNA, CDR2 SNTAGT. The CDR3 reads CACRGPRTSGRAYEQYF. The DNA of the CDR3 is TGTGCCTGCAGGGGACCTCGGACTAGCGGGAGGGCCTACGAGCAGTACTTC.

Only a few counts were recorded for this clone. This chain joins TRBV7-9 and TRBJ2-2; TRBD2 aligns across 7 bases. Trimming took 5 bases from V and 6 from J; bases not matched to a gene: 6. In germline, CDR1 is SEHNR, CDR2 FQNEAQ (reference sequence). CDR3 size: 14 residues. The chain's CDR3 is CASSPMGGAGELFF. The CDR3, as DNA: TGTGCCAGCAGCCCCATGGGGGGGGCCGGGGAGCTGTTTTTT.

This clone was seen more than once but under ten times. CDR3 in DNA: TGCGCCAGCAGCGGTTCGACAGGGATCTCTGGAAACACCATATATTTT. Its protein product is CASSGSTGISGNTIYF. The chain joins TRBV5-1 to TRBJ1-3; 7 bases align to TRBD1. The CDR3 totals 16 residues. Trimming removed 4 bases from V and 0 bases from J; junction bases left unmatched: 7. The germline gives CDR1 SGHRS, CDR2 YFSETQ.

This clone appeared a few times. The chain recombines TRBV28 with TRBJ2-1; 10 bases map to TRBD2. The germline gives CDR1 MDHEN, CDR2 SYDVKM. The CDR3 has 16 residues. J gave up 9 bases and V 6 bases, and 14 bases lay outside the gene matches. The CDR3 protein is CASRDSGRPVLSEQFF. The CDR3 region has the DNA TGTGCCAGCAGGGATAGCGGGAGGCCCGTTCTAAGTGAGCAGTTCTTC.

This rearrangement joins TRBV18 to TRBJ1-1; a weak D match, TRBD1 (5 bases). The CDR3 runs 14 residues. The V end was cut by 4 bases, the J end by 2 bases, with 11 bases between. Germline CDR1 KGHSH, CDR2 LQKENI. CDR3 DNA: TGTGCCAGCTCACTAGACAGAATTAACACTGAAGCTTTCTTT. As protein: CASSLDRINTEAFF. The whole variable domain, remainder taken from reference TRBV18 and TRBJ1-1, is NAGVMQNPRHLVRRRGQEARLRCSPMKGHSHVYWYRQLPEEGLKFMVYLQKENIIDESGMPKERFSAEFPKEGPSILRIQQVVRGDSAAYFCASSLDRINTEAFFGQGTRLTVV.

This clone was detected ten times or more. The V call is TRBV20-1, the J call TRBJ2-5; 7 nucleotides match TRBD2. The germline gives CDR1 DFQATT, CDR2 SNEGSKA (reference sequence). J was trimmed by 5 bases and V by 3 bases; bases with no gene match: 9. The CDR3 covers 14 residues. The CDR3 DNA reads TGCAGTGCTAGCTGGTCGGCGGGAGCGGAGACCCAGTACTTC. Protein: CSASWSAGAETQYF.

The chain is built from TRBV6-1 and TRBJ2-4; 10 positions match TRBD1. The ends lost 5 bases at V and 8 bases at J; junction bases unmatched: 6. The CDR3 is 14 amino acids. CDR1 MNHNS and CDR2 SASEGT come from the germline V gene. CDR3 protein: CASSPRTGGHIQYF. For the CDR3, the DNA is TGTGCCAGCAGTCCTCGGACAGGGGGGCACATTCAGTACTTC.

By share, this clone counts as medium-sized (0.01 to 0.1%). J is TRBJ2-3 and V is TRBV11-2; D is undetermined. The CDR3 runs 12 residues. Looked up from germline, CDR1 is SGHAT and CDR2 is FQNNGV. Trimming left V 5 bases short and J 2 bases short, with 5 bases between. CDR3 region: CASSPYTDTQYF. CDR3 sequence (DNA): TGTGCCAGCAGCCCCTACACAGATACGCAGTATTTT.

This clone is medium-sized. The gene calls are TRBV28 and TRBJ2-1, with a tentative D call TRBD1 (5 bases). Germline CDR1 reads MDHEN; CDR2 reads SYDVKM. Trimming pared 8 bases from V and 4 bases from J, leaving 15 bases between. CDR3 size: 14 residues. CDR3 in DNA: TGTGCCAGCGCCTCCACGACAGCGTACAATGAGCAGTTCTTC. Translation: CASASTTAYNEQFF.

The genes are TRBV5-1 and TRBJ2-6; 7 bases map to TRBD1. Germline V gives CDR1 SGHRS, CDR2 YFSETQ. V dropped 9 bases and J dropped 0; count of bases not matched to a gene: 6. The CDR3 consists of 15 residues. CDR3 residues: CAIRRQGSGANVLTF. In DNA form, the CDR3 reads TGCGCCATCCGAAGACAGGGCTCTGGGGCCAACGTCCTGACTTTC.

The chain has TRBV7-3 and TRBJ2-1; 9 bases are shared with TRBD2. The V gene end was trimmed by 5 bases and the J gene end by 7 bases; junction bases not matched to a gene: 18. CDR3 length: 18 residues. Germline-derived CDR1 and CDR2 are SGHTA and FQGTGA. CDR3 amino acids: CASSLKVGIAGAINEQFF. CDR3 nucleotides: TGTGCCAGCAGCCTAAAGGTGGGGATAGCGGGAGCAATAAATGAGCAGTTCTTC.